This paragraph reports one T cell receptor (beta chain). Its target is unknown. This entry belongs to a study of T-cell reconstitution after alpha-beta-depleted transplantation in children. V lost 0 bases and J lost 7, with 13 bases in between. Looked up from germline, CDR1 is SGHRS and CDR2 is YFSETQ. The CDR3 loop spans 14 amino acids. As it was prepared, the TCRbeta library received unique molecular identifiers. MiXCR was run by TCRdb on the PCR reads, yielding one entry per CDR3 protein. This table holds just over 950,000 distinct CDR3 sequences, about 30% found once. The study's findings and limits: Newly made T cells mostly supplied T-cell counts and diversity one year after transplant. Reportedly, only several hundred clones from non-depleted graft cells drove alpha-beta T-cell counts at about two months. After transplant, high TCRbeta diversity at day 60 in some patients arose from surviving recipient T cells and thymic progenitors.

This sample comprised PBMCs, mostly from graft donor cells, obtained 360 days after TCRalphabeta/CD19-depleted stem cell transplant. The clonotype was recovered from a boy in the first two years of life who had a stem cell transplant for SCID, so the T cells may come from the graft donor. The rearrangement links TRBV5-1 to TRBJ1-1; no reliable D call. This CDR3 is CASSLAVGTGEAFF. CDR3 in DNA: TGCGCCAGCAGCTTGGCCGTGGGCACCGGTGAAGCTTTCTTT.